These 28 T cell receptor beta chains share one sample of origin, sequenced in a study of blood T cell repertoires in COVID-19. Assay: immunoSEQ multiplex PCR; the TCRdb copy retains only in-frame clones and omits some. The sample has about 220,000 clones, 86% seen once. Input material: peripheral blood. The source is a man aged 25-45 years who had recovered from COVID-19.

The chain carries TRBV3-1 (or the pseudogene TRBV3-2) and TRBJ1-2, with D unresolved. The V gene's germline CDR1 is LGHDT and CDR2 YNNKEL (reference sequence). The V end was cut by 10 bases, the J end by 0 bases, with 6 bases between. The CDR3 is made up of 11 amino acids. Written as DNA, the CDR3 is TGTGCCAATATTCCTAACTATGGCTACACCTTC. Its protein product is CANIPNYGYTF.

The chain couples TRBV19 to TRBJ2-3; tentatively, D is TRBD1 (6 bases). The length of the CDR3 is 15 residues. V was shortened by 2 bases and J by 5 bases, with 14 bases between the two germline ends. The germline V gene has CDR1 LNHDA and CDR2 SQIVND (reference sequence). CDR3 loop: CASSITRTVGDTQYF. Here the CDR3 DNA reads TGTGCCAGTAGTATAACAAGGACAGTCGGAGATACGCAGTATTTT.

The gene calls are TRBV30 and TRBJ1-2; tentatively, D is TRBD1 (6 bases). CDR1 is GTSNPN and CDR2 is SVGIG in the germline V gene (reference sequence). Trimming left V 2 bases short and J 11 bases short, with 12 bases between. The CDR3 has 11 amino acids. In nucleotides, the CDR3 is TGTGCCTGGAGTACTCCGGGACAATACACCTTC. Amino acid sequence: CAWSTPGQYTF.

The chain couples TRBV5-4 to TRBJ1-1; TRBD1 matches 10 bases. The J segment lost 3 bases and the V segment lost 4 bases, leaving 9 bases of the junction unmatched. CDR3 length equals 16 residues. Germline assignment: CDR1 SGHNT and CDR2 YYREEE (reference sequence). This CDR3 is CASSQGQGRADTEAFF. The CDR3 DNA reads as TGTGCCAGCAGCCAGGGACAGGGGAGGGCGGACACTGAAGCTTTCTTT.

This chain connects TRBV5-8 to TRBJ2-7; 8 positions agree with TRBD2. The germline V gene encodes CDR1 SGHTS and CDR2 YDEGEE. With V trimmed by 4 bases and J by 1 base, 4 bases remained unmatched. This CDR3 is built from 14 residues. For the CDR3, the DNA is TGTGCCAGCAGCCTCCGGGGGGGATCCTACGAGCAGTACTTC. It encodes CASSLRGGSYEQYF.

The chain combines TRBV28 with TRBJ1-3; unclear D gene. The germline V gene encodes CDR1 MDHEN and CDR2 SYDVKM. Trimming cost V 4 bases and J 3 bases, with 13 bases left between them. The CDR3 extends over 15 amino acids. DNA of the CDR3: TGTGCCAGCAGTTCCCAGGATTCGTTTGGAAACACCATATATTTT. Its translation is CASSSQDSFGNTIYF.

V usage is TRBV7-7 and J usage is TRBJ1-6, with 7 positions matching TRBD1. After removal of 5 bases from V and 7 bases from J, the junction contained 2 bases not matched to a gene. The CDR3 has 13 amino acids. Germline CDR1 and CDR2: SSHAT and FNYEAQ (reference sequence). The CDR3 DNA reads TGTGCCAGCAGCCCGACAGGGAATTCACCCCTCCACTTT. Translation: CASSPTGNSPLHF. The full variable domain, rest sourced from reference TRBV7-7 and TRBJ1-6, is GAGVSQSPRYKVTKRGQDVTLRCDPISSHATLYWYQQALGQGPEFLTYFNYEAQPDKSGLPSDRFSAERPEGSISTLTIQRTEQRDSAMYRCASSPTGNSPLHFGNGTRLTVT.

This chain links TRBV5-4 with TRBJ1-5; maybe TRBD1 (6 bases). V lost 0 bases, J lost 2 bases, and 12 bases lay in between. CDR3 length: 16 residues. CDR1 is SGHNT, CDR2 YYREEE, per germline (reference sequence). In nucleotides, the CDR3 is TGTGCCAGCAGCTTGGGGGGGGGCATAGGCAATCAGCCCCAGCATTTT. Residues: CASSLGGGIGNQPQHF.

V is TRBV7-2 and J is TRBJ2-7, with a tentative D call TRBD1 (7 bases). CDR1 and CDR2 from the germline V gene are SGHTA and FQGNSA. CDR3 length: 14 residues. V was clipped by 1 base and J by 2 bases, with 9 bases between them. The DNA for the CDR3 is TGTGCCAGCAGCTTAGGCAGGGGGGCCTACGAGCAGTACTTC. Translation gives CASSLGRGAYEQYF. Together with reference TRBV7-2 and TRBJ2-7, the CDR3 gives the full variable domain: GAGVSQSPSNKVTEKGKDVELRCDPISGHTALYWYRQSLGQGLEFLIYFQGNSAPDKSGLPSDRFSAERTGGSVSTLTIQRTQQEDSAVYLCASSLGRGAYEQYFGPGTRLTVT.

The V gene is TRBV25-1, the J gene TRBJ2-5, with 8 bases lining up with TRBD2. This CDR3 has 13 residues. The V gene's germline CDR1 is MGHDK and CDR2 SYGVNS. Losses at the gene ends were 5 bases for V and 5 bases for J; bases not matched to a gene: 4. Written as DNA, the CDR3 is TGTGCCAGCAGTCTACTAGCGGACGAGACCCAGTACTTC. Translation: CASSLLADETQYF.

This chain joins TRBV10-3 and TRBJ1-3; D gene uncertain. CDR3 length: 14 amino acids. The germline V gene encodes CDR1 ENHRY and CDR2 SYGVKD. V was clipped by 4 bases and J by 4 bases, with 11 bases between them. CDR3 amino acids: CAISGSASGNTIYF. Here the CDR3 DNA reads TGTGCCATCAGTGGATCAGCTAGCGGAAACACCATATATTTT.

This rearrangement joins TRBV11-2 to TRBJ1-1, with a possible D match to TRBD1 (5 bases). The CDR3 is made up of 15 amino acids. Trimming stripped 1 base from V and 5 bases from J, with 14 bases between. Germline V gene lookup returns CDR1 SGHAT and CDR2 FQNNGV. The CDR3 region has the DNA TGTGCCAGCAGCTTAGCGACGCAGGGAAGGACTGAAGCTTTCTTT. The encoded protein is CASSLATQGRTEAFF.

The gene calls are TRBV15 and TRBJ1-4; weak D call: TRBD1 (6 bases). V was trimmed by 5 bases and J by 0 bases, leaving 10 bases between them. CDR1 and CDR2 (germline): LNHNV, YYDKDF (reference sequence). The CDR3 loop spans 15 amino acids. CDR3 nucleotides: TGTGCCACCAGCTCTCGGACAGCAACTAATGAAAAACTGTTTTTT. Its translation is CATSSRTATNEKLFF.

J is TRBJ1-6 and V is TRBV3-1 (or the pseudogene TRBV3-2), with TRBD1 identical over 9 bases. Germline V lookup: CDR1 LGHDT, CDR2 YNNKEL (reference sequence). The CDR3 runs 16 residues. With 4 bases clipped from V and 9 bases from J, the junction kept 10 bases outside the gene matches. CDR3 DNA sequence: TGTGCCAGCAGCCCACCCGGGACAGGGTTTCGTTCACCCCTCCACTTT. Its protein is CASSPPGTGFRSPLHF.

The chain joins TRBV9 to TRBJ2-2, with TRBD1 as a possible D gene (7 bases). Germline CDR1 reads SGDLS; CDR2 reads YYNGEE. Trimming took off 0 bases at V and 5 bases at J, with 14 bases between the two ends. The CDR3 runs to 16 residues. CDR3 DNA sequence: TGTGCCAGCAGCGTAGGTGGAGGGGGCTATACCGGGGAGCTGTTTTTT. It is translated as CASSVGGGGYTGELFF.

The rearrangement links TRBV5-4 to TRBJ1-2, with TRBD1 as a possible D gene (5 bases). In germline, CDR1 is SGHNT, CDR2 YYREEE (reference sequence). V lost 4 bases, J lost 4 bases, and 17 bases lay in between. The CDR3 loop spans 15 amino acids. The chain's CDR3 is CASSPPRVGGYGYTF. CDR3 sequence (DNA): TGTGCCAGCAGCCCCCCACGAGTGGGGGGCTATGGCTACACCTTC.

V and J are TRBV6-5 and TRBJ1-5; TRBD1 matches 7 bases. The trim removed 6 bases at V and 6 bases at J, leaving 5 bases unmatched. The CDR3 runs 13 residues. CDR1 is MNHEY and CDR2 is SVGAGI in the germline V gene. DNA of the CDR3: TGTGCCAGCAGGACAGGGAGCGGTCAGCCCCAGCATTTT. As protein: CASRTGSGQPQHF.

The rearrangement uses TRBV7-2 and TRBJ1-5; no clear D. CDR3 size: 14 residues. V was clipped by 1 base and J by 4 bases, with 8 bases between them. From germline, CDR1 is SGHTA and CDR2 FQGNSA. CDR3 sequence reads: CASSLEQFNQPQHF. For the CDR3, the DNA is TGTGCCAGCAGCTTAGAACAATTTAATCAGCCCCAGCATTTT.

On this clone: Different DNA sequences within this sample yield the same CDR3. This sequence joins TRBV7-2 and TRBJ2-2; D is ambiguous. This CDR3 is built from 15 residues. Germline assignment: CDR1 SGHTA and CDR2 FQGNSA. Trimming took 0 bases from V and 2 from J, leaving 7 bases between them. This chain's CDR3 is CASSLAGGNTGELFF. The CDR3 DNA reads as TGTGCCAGCAGCTTAGCCGGCGGCAACACCGGGGAGCTGTTTTTT.

The chain combines TRBV6-6 with TRBJ2-6, with a tentative D call TRBD2 (5 bases). Germline lookup yields CDR1 MNHNY and CDR2 SVGAGI (reference sequence). CDR3 size: 16 residues. Trimming took 2 bases from V and 4 from J, leaving 12 bases between them. CDR3 in amino acids: CASSYMREAGANVLTF. CDR3 nucleotides: TGTGCCAGCAGTTACATGAGGGAAGCCGGGGCCAACGTCCTGACTTTC.

The rearrangement joins TRBV5-8 to TRBJ1-2; D perhaps matches TRBD1 (5 bases). This CDR3 contains 14 residues. Deletions cut 0 bases from V and 3 bases from J, with 9 bases between. In germline, CDR1 is SGHTS, CDR2 YDEGEE. CDR3 protein: CASSLGQNYYGYTF. The CDR3 DNA reads TGTGCCAGCAGCTTGGGACAGAACTACTATGGCTACACCTTC.

V is TRBV5-1 and J is TRBJ1-4; D may be TRBD1 (6 bases). CDR1 is SGHRS and CDR2 is YFSETQ in the germline V gene. V shed 0 bases and J shed 2 bases, with 14 bases lying between them. This CDR3 contains 17 residues. The CDR3 protein is CASSLESRGSTNEKLFF. The CDR3 DNA reads TGCGCCAGCAGCTTGGAATCTAGGGGGTCCACTAATGAAAAACTGTTTTTT.

The rearrangement links TRBV29-1 to TRBJ1-3; 12 bases agree with TRBD1. V gave up 3 bases and J gave up 2 bases; unmatched junction bases: 2. This CDR3 contains 15 residues. Germline V gives CDR1 SQVTM, CDR2 ANQGSEA. The CDR3, as DNA: TGCAGCGTTGACCGGGACAGGGGGCCTGGAAACACCATATATTTT. The encoded protein is CSVDRDRGPGNTIYF.

The V gene is TRBV5-1, the J gene TRBJ2-5; D is perhaps TRBD1 (6 bases). The CDR3 sequence is 15 residues long. Germline loops: CDR1 SGHRS, CDR2 YFSETQ. Trimming shortened V by 2 bases and J by 2 bases, and 13 bases separated the two germline ends. The CDR3 loop reads CASSFSSQGQETQYF. For the CDR3, the DNA is TGCGCCAGCAGCTTTTCGTCCCAGGGGCAAGAGACCCAGTACTTC.

The chain is built from TRBV7-2 and TRBJ2-7; 9 nucleotides agree with TRBD1. Looked up from germline, CDR1 is SGHTA and CDR2 is FQGNSA. The length of the CDR3 is 14 residues. V shed 3 bases and J 3 bases; nucleotides not matched to a gene: 3. In DNA, the CDR3 is TGTGCCAGCAGCTTCTGGACAGGGGACTACGAGCAGTACTTC. It is translated as CASSFWTGDYEQYF.

The V and J genes are TRBV3-1 (or the pseudogene TRBV3-2) and TRBJ1-2; D unresolved. Trimming pared 6 bases from V and 5 bases from J, leaving 10 bases between. The CDR3 has 12 residues. Germline CDR1 is LGHDT and CDR2 is YNNKEL (reference sequence). CDR3 nucleotide sequence: TGTGCCAGCAGTCTATTCCAATATGGCTACACCTTC. This translates into CASSLFQYGYTF.

The chain combines TRBV11-2 with TRBJ1-1, with a possible D match to TRBD1 (5 bases). This CDR3 contains 15 residues. CDR1 and CDR2 from the germline V gene are SGHAT and FQNNGV. Trimming left V 0 bases short and J 3 bases short, with 11 bases between. The CDR3 nucleotides read TGTGCCAGCAGCTTAGATCGGGTGGGGCACACTGAAGCTTTCTTT. Amino acids: CASSLDRVGHTEAFF.

The chain links TRBV6-2 or TRBV6-3 to TRBJ1-1, with D possibly matching TRBD1 (6 bases). The CDR3 covers 14 residues. In germline, CDR1 is MNHEY, CDR2 SVGEGT. With 5 bases removed from V and 5 bases from J, the gap between germline ends came to 15 bases. The chain's CDR3 is CASSASRGGTEAFF. The CDR3 DNA reads TGTGCCAGCAGTGCATCCAGGGGCGGTACTGAAGCTTTCTTT.